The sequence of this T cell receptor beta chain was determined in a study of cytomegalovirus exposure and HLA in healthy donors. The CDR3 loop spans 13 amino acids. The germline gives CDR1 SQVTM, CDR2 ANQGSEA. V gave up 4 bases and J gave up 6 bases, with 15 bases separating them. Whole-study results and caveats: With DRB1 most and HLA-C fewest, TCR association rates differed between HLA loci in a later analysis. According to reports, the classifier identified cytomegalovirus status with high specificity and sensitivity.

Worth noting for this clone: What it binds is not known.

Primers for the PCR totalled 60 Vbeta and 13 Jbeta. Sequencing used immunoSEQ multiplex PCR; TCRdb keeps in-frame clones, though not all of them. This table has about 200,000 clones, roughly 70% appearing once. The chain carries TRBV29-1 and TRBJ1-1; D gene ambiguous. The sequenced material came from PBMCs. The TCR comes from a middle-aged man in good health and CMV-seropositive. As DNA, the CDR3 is TGCAGCGTTGTATTTGCACTTGCGGCTGAAGCTTTCTTT. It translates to CSVVFALAAEAFF.